Listed below are T cell receptor beta chains from one sample, sequenced in a study of cytomegalovirus exposure and HLA in healthy donors. Clones were read by immunoSEQ multiplex PCR, and TCRdb kept only the in-frame ones, dropping some. Of about 38,000 clones detected, approximately 95% appear once; the ten largest clones hold 3% to 3.5%. The specimen was PBMCs. These receptors all come from a man younger than 30 in good health and CMV-seronegative. CDR3s include the opening cysteine and the closing phenylalanine or tryptophan. A D gene is named only where the DNA matches it firmly. Clone size is not always given. Where it is, it says once, few, many or a class for expanded clones.

D: NA; size: NA; V: TRBV6-1; J: TRBJ2-7; DNA: TGTGCCAGCAGTTCGGGACTTCGGTACTTC; CDR3: CASSSGLRYF
D: NA; size: NA; V: TRBV29-1; J: TRBJ2-3; DNA: TGCAGCGTTGACTATGGCACAGATACGCAGTATTTT; CDR3: CSVDYGTDTQYF
D: TRBD1; size: NA; V: TRBV28; J: TRBJ2-7; DNA: TGTGCCAGCAGCTGGGACAGGGGGCCGTCTCGATCCTACGAGCAGTACTTC; CDR3: CASSWDRGPSRSYEQYF
D: NA; size: few; V: TRBV7-7; J: TRBJ2-5; DNA: TGTGCTAGCAGCTTAACAGGGTGGGAGACCCAGTACTTC; CDR3: CASSLTGWETQYF
D: TRBD2; size: once; V: TRBV2; J: TRBJ2-3; DNA: TGTGCCAGCATCCCGGGCGGGAGTGGTGATACGCAGTATTTT; CDR3: CASIPGGSGDTQYF
D: TRBD2; size: NA; V: TRBV10-2; J: TRBJ2-1; DNA: TGCGCCAGCAAACTAGCGGGGGGCGATGAGCAGTTCTTC; CDR3: CASKLAGGDEQFF
D: TRBD1; size: NA; V: TRBV11-2; J: TRBJ1-1; DNA: TGTGCCAGCAGCTTCGGACAGGGGAACACTGAAGCTTTCTTT; CDR3: CASSFGQGNTEAFF
D: TRBD2; size: NA; V: TRBV5-1; J: TRBJ2-1; DNA: TGCGCCAGCTCCCGAGGGACTAGCGGAATCAATGAGCAGTTCTTC; CDR3: CASSRGTSGINEQFF
D: NA; size: NA; V: TRBV6-1; J: TRBJ1-1; DNA: TGTGCCAGCAGTCCCCGAGGACTGGGAGCTTTCTTT; CDR3: CASSPRGLGAFF
D: TRBD2; size: NA; V: TRBV4-1; J: TRBJ2-7; DNA: TGCGCCAGCAGCCAAGTCGCTAGCGGGCCCTACGAGCAGTACTTC; CDR3: CASSQVASGPYEQYF
D: TRBD1; size: once; V: TRBV4-1; J: TRBJ1-5; DNA: TGCGCCAGCAGCCAAGGGGCAGGGGGCCAGCCCCAGCATTTT; CDR3: CASSQGAGGQPQHF
D: NA; size: NA; V: TRBV11-2; J: TRBJ2-7; DNA: TGTGCCAGCAGCTTAGAAACGGTTACCTACGAGCAGTACTTC; CDR3: CASSLETVTYEQYF
D: NA; size: NA; V: TRBV21-1; J: TRBJ2-7; DNA: TGTGCCAGCAGCCTCCGAGGGACAGGGAGCGAGCAGTACTTC; CDR3: CASSLRGTGSEQYF
D: NA; size: once; V: TRBV6-5; J: TRBJ1-1; DNA: TGTGCCACTACACCCCGGGGGTGGGGGAACACTGAAGCTTTCTTT; CDR3: CATTPRGWGNTEAFF
D: TRBD1; size: NA; V: TRBV10-3; J: TRBJ1-2; DNA: TGTGCCATCAGCGGGACAGGCCTTAACTATGGCTACACCTTC; CDR3: CAISGTGLNYGYTF
D: NA; size: once; V: TRBV11-2; J: TRBJ1-1; DNA: TGTGCCAGCAGCTTAGATTACGGTGAAGCTTTCTTT; CDR3: CASSLDYGEAFF
D: NA; size: NA; V: TRBV5-5; J: TRBJ2-1; DNA: TGTGCCAGCAGCCTCGAGAGGACTTTCTACAATGAGCAGTTCTTC; CDR3: CASSLERTFYNEQFF
D: NA; size: NA; V: TRBV6-6; J: TRBJ1-6; DNA: TGTGCCAGCAGTTACCTTAATTCACCCCTCCACTTT; CDR3: CASSYLNSPLHF
D: NA; size: NA; V: TRBV2; J: TRBJ2-5; DNA: TGTGCCAGCAGTTACATACAGGTCGGTTCCCAAGAGACCCAGTACTTC; CDR3: CASSYIQVGSQETQYF
D: NA; size: once; V: TRBV25-1; J: TRBJ1-3; DNA: TGTGCCAGCAGTGGGCGGTATAGCTATTCTGGAAACACCATATATTTT; CDR3: CASSGRYSYSGNTIYF
D: NA; size: NA; V: TRBV7-3; J: TRBJ2-3; DNA: TGTGCCAGCAGCTTTGGAGGGGCTAGCACAGATACGCAGTATTTT; CDR3: CASSFGGASTDTQYF
D: NA; size: NA; V: TRBV14; J: TRBJ1-2; DNA: TGTGCCACTAGCCCCGGGGGTGGTGGCTACACCTTC; CDR3: CATSPGGGGYTF
D: NA; size: NA; V: TRBV11-1; J: TRBJ2-7; DNA: TGTGCCAGCAGCTTAGTGGGGGCCCTGAGCTACGAGCAGTACTTC; CDR3: CASSLVGALSYEQYF
D: NA; size: NA; V: TRBV18; J: TRBJ1-1; DNA: TGTGCCAGCTCACCACGTCGGGTGCAAGGCCCTAACACTGAAGCTTTCTTT; CDR3: CASSPRRVQGPNTEAFF
D: NA; size: NA; V: TRBV6-5; J: TRBJ2-3; DNA: TGTGCCAGCAGGGCTGGGGGGGCAGGGACAGATACGCAGTATTTT; CDR3: CASRAGGAGTDTQYF
D: TRBD2; size: NA; V: TRBV5-1; J: TRBJ2-2; DNA: TGCGCCAGCAGGGGACTAGCGGGCGCGAACACCGGGGAGCTGTTTTTT; CDR3: CASRGLAGANTGELFF
D: NA; size: NA; V: TRBV19; J: TRBJ1-1; DNA: TGTGCCAGTAGTATAGGGCAGGGGAGTATGAACACTGAAGCTTTCTTT; CDR3: CASSIGQGSMNTEAFF
D: NA; size: NA; V: TRBV5-4; J: TRBJ2-7; DNA: TGTGCCAGCAGCATCGACAGGAGAAGCGAGCAGTACTTC; CDR3: CASSIDRRSEQYF
D: NA; size: NA; V: TRBV10-3; J: TRBJ2-2; DNA: TGTGCCATCAGTGAGCAGATGGGGCGCCCCGGGGAGCTGTTTTTT; CDR3: CAISEQMGRPGELFF